This TCR beta chain came from a study of spatial heterogeneity in lung cancer. CDR1 MNHEY and CDR2 SVGAGI come from the germline V gene. Unmatched junction bases numbered 8, after V lost 9 bases and J lost 1 base. This CDR3 has 14 residues. The time point here: sample taken at primary tumor resection. The authors sequenced whole RNA from tumor, nontumor lung or frozen PBMC without sorting. A single record per CDR3 protein comes from TCRdb applying MiXCR to the 5' RACE reads. The data show 85,000 to 100,000 distinct CDR3 sequences, more than 10% seen once. Sequenced material: PBMCs, taken at surgery. This receptor was taken from a male donor with early-stage non-small cell lung cancer. The rearrangement links TRBV6-5 to TRBJ2-5, with 7 bases identical to TRBD2. The CDR3 loop reads CASFPGGIQETQYF. CDR3 coding DNA: TGTGCCAGTTTTCCGGGAGGAATCCAAGAGACCCAGTACTTC.